A selection of T cell receptor beta chains follows, all from one sample in a study of T cells expressing NK-cell markers. TCRdb reprocessed the 5' RACE reads and stores each CDR3 protein as one record, lacking DNA. The sample data list 350,000 to 500,000 distinct CDR3 sequences. Sequencing used blood T cells: a sorted CD56 or NKG2C T cell subset, CD4+ or CD8+ T cells, or bulk PBMC T cells (not recorded which). The receptors here all came from a woman aged 18 to 75 in good health. The CDR3 runs from the conserved cysteine through the conserved F or W.

v_call: TRBV27
j_call: TRBJ2-1
cdr3_aa: CASSLDRQAYNEQFF

v_call: TRBV20-1
j_call: TRBJ2-1
cdr3_aa: CSASKGPGNEQFF

v_call: TRBV30
j_call: TRBJ2-1
cdr3_aa: CAWSRPRGSWREDNNEQFF

v_call: TRBV20-1
j_call: TRBJ2-4
cdr3_aa: CSAHLQGGDIQYF

v_call: TRBV27
j_call: TRBJ2-7
cdr3_aa: CASKSLGQGVYEQYF

v_call: TRBV12-3/TRBV12-4
j_call: TRBJ2-3
cdr3_aa: CASRGLQGDTQYF

v_call: TRBV9
j_call: TRBJ2-2
cdr3_aa: CASSVVGAGELFF

v_call: TRBV12-5
j_call: TRBJ2-5
cdr3_aa: CASGLNRGSLWETQYF

v_call: TRBV7-2
j_call: TRBJ1-1
cdr3_aa: CASSFSGTTNTEAFF

v_call: TRBV5-1
j_call: TRBJ2-3
cdr3_aa: CASSLQTGARDTQYF

v_call: TRBV3-1
j_call: TRBJ2-1
cdr3_aa: CASSPFGSYNEQFF

v_call: TRBV5-1
j_call: TRBJ2-6
cdr3_aa: CASSLVSGANVLTF

v_call: TRBV7-2
j_call: TRBJ2-1
cdr3_aa: CASSSSRGGHSYNEQFF

v_call: TRBV7-3
j_call: TRBJ2-1
cdr3_aa: CASSQGDSYNEQFF

v_call: TRBV2
j_call: TRBJ2-1
cdr3_aa: CASSHTPGTGLGDNEQFF

v_call: TRBV29-1
j_call: TRBJ2-7
cdr3_aa: CSVRPPFAYEQYF

v_call: TRBV4-2
j_call: TRBJ2-3
cdr3_aa: CASSRDSIAASTDTQYF

v_call: TRBV20-1
j_call: TRBJ1-6
cdr3_aa: CSARDRTYNSPLHF

v_call: TRBV7-2
j_call: TRBJ2-2
cdr3_aa: CASSLDLAGELFF

v_call: TRBV7-8
j_call: TRBJ2-7
cdr3_aa: CASISDRHSYEQYF